This section outlines one TCR beta chain sequence together with its context. The antigen is not known. These data belong to a study of T cell responses to AZD1222 COVID-19 vaccine. Germline V gene lookup returns CDR1 KGHSH and CDR2 LQKENI. V was cut by 6 bases and J by 0 bases, with 18 bases left in between. This CDR3 region has 18 residues. Study outcomes and limitations: Clonal diversity was possibly underestimated, and the donors were mostly white British, with more females. Of the AZD1222 recipients, only 5 or 6 were seropositive at baseline. With two AZD1222 doses given, Spike-specific TCR breadth and depth both rose.

TCRdb keeps only in-frame clones here, not all; method: immunoSEQ multiplex PCR. Among around 74,000 clones listed, about 92% were seen once. This chain joins TRBV18 and TRBJ2-6; tentative D call: TRBD1 (6 bases). The TCR sequence derives from an adult in good health. The sample consisted of peripheral blood, taken on day 0 of MenACWY control vaccination. CDR3 coding DNA: TGTGCCAGCTCCCAAAGGGCCCAGGGGAGCTCTGGGGCCAACGTCCTGACTTTC. It yields the protein CASSQRAQGSSGANVLTF.